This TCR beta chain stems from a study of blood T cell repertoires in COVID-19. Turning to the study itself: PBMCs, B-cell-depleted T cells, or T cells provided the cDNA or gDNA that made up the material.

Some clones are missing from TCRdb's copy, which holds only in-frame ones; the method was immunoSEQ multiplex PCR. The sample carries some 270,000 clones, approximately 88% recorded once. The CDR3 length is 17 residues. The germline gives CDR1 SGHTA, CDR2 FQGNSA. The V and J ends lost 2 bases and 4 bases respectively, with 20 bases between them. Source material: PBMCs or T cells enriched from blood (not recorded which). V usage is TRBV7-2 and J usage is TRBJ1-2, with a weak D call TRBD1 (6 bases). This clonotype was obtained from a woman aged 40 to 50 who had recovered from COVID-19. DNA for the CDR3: TGTGCCAGCAGCTTAAGGTCAGACAGGAGAGGGGCCTATGGCTACACCTTC. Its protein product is CASSLRSDRRGAYGYTF.